Listed below are T cell receptor beta chains from one sample, sequenced in a study of blood T cell repertoires in COVID-19. TCRdb keeps only in-frame clones here, not all; method: immunoSEQ multiplex PCR. The sample contains 140,000 or so clones, approximately 80% of which appear only once. Sequenced: peripheral blood. The receptors originated from a woman of 80 years or more with acute or convalescent COVID-19. CDR3s include the opening cysteine and the closing phenylalanine or tryptophan. D genes are given only for firm matches. Size is stated for part of the rows, as once, few or many counts, or as a class when the clone is expanded.

D gene,J gene,V gene,clone size,CDR3 DNA,CDR3 protein
-,TRBJ1-2,TRBV5-6,once,TGTGCCAGCAGCTGGGGCTCGGACTATGGCTACACCTTC,CASSWGSDYGYTF
-,TRBJ1-3,TRBV11-2,once,TGTGCCAGCAGCCGTGAGGGCATCTCTGGAAACACCATATATTTT,CASSREGISGNTIYF
TRBD1,TRBJ2-1,TRBV4-1,-,TGCGCCAGCAGCCAAGAGGTGGGGACAGGGGGCAATGAGCAGTTCTTC,CASSQEVGTGGNEQFF
TRBD1,TRBJ1-1,TRBV10-3,-,TGTGCCATCAGATCGACAGGGAACGGTGAAGCTTTCTTT,CAIRSTGNGEAFF
TRBD1,TRBJ2-4,TRBV27,-,TGTGCCAGCAGTTTATCGATGGAGACAGGGGTAAGCCCTGCCAAAAACATTCAGTACTTC,CASSLSMETGVSPAKNIQYF
TRBD1,TRBJ1-3,TRBV19,-,TGTGCCAGTATTCAACCTTACAGGGGGCCTGGAAACACCATATATTTT,CASIQPYRGPGNTIYF
-,TRBJ2-3,TRBV13,-,TGTGCCAGCAGCTTAGTCTCGGGCCCCGGGGGCACAGATACGCAGTATTTT,CASSLVSGPGGTDTQYF
-,TRBJ1-2,TRBV5-1,-,TGCGCCAGCAGCTTGGTCGGTTATGGCTACACCTTC,CASSLVGYGYTF
-,TRBJ1-5,TRBV28,once,TGTGCCAGCACTGGGCAGCACAATCAGCCCCAGCATTTT,CASTGQHNQPQHF
-,TRBJ1-1,TRBV19,-,TGTGCCAGTAGTGTGGGGGCAGGTACTGAAGCTTTCTTT,CASSVGAGTEAFF
TRBD2,TRBJ2-2,TRBV19,once,TGTGCCAGTAGTCTCTCCTCAACTAGCGGTAACACCGGGGAGCTGTTTTTT,CASSLSSTSGNTGELFF
TRBD1,TRBJ1-6,TRBV10-3,once,TGTGCCATCAGTGAAGGACAGGGAATCCCCCTCCACTTT,CAISEGQGIPLHF
-,TRBJ2-1,TRBV2,once,TGTGCCAGCAGGGACAGCCGTAACTCCTACAATGAGCAGTTCTTC,CASRDSRNSYNEQFF
TRBD1,TRBJ1-2,TRBV29-1,few,TGCAGCGTTGGGGACAGGGGGCTTCCTGGCTACACCTTC,CSVGDRGLPGYTF
-,TRBJ1-3,TRBV5-6,-,TGTGCCAGCAGCTTTGACAGTGCAAACACCATATATTTT,CASSFDSANTIYF
TRBD2,TRBJ2-1,TRBV11-1,-,TGTGCCAGCAGCTCTAGCGGGGGGGCTGGGGAGCAGTTCTTC,CASSSSGGAGEQFF
-,TRBJ1-1,TRBV10-3,-,TGTGCCATCAGTGAGTATAGATCTGAGGCGTCCACTGAAGCTTTCTTT,CAISEYRSEASTEAFF
TRBD2,TRBJ2-1,TRBV10-3,-,TGTGCCATCAGACCCGATAGCGGGGGGGCTGGTGAGCAGTTCTTC,CAIRPDSGGAGEQFF
TRBD1,TRBJ1-2,TRBV6-1,few,TGTGCCAGCAGTAATCCCGGGACAGGGGATTATGGCTACACCTTC,CASSNPGTGDYGYTF
-,TRBJ2-3,TRBV7-3,-,TGTGCCAGCAGCTTGGAGGCTCCAGATACGCAGTATTTT,CASSLEAPDTQYF
-,TRBJ1-5,TRBV7-9,-,TGTGCCAGCAGCCCCCGAGGGTCAGCTAGCAATCAGCCCCAGCATTTT,CASSPRGSASNQPQHF